This T cell receptor beta chain was sequenced in a study of T-cell memory formation after mild COVID-19. Study-wide results and limits: Clones shrinking between day 15 and 85 showed a balanced CD4/CD8 split, and those that grew later tilted toward CD4+. The pre-infection memory compartment contained some responding clones, suggesting cross-reactive memory joined.

The V and J ends lost 4 bases and 10 bases, in that order; junction bases with no gene match: 8. Germline lookup yields CDR1 SGHTA and CDR2 FQGNSA. CDR3 length equals 13 residues. Worth noting for this clonotype: Its antigen is undetermined.

From the 5' RACE reads, TCRdb called clonotypes with MiXCR, one entry per CDR3 protein. This table holds about 560,000 distinct CDR3 sequences, 15% to 20% found once. This receptor was identified in an adult woman who had mild COVID-19 (a few samples of this study predate the infection). Cell type and time point are not known. The specimen sequenced was PBMCs or a T cell subset sorted from them (not recorded which). V usage is TRBV7-2 and J usage is TRBJ1-1, with 8 nucleotides matching TRBD1. The CDR3 loop is CASSYTLGQGAFF. The DNA of the CDR3 is TGTGCCAGCAGCTATACTCTAGGACAGGGAGCTTTCTTT.